Each of the 10 T cell receptor beta chains below was sequenced from the same sample in a study of spatial heterogeneity in lung cancer. From the 5' RACE reads, TCRdb called clonotypes with MiXCR, one entry per CDR3 protein. Of several hundred distinct CDR3 sequences listed, around 21% were seen once; the top ten hold 15%. Time point meaning: sample taken at primary tumor resection. Material for sequencing was whole RNA from tumor, nontumor lung or frozen PBMC, left unsorted. The sequenced sample was PBMCs, obtained at surgery. The receptors were gathered from a male donor with early-stage non-small cell lung cancer.

This clonotype is classed as large (0.1 to 1%). Little can be read into the size of this beta chain, an off-target read in a library designed for alpha chains. The rearrangement joins TRBV20-1 to TRBJ2-5; TRBD2 might be the D (6 bases). This CDR3 has 14 amino acids. Germline V gene lookup returns CDR1 DFQATT and CDR2 SNEGSKA (reference sequence). Trimming took 6 bases from V and 1 from J, leaving 15 bases between them. Here the CDR3 reads CSADASARQETQYF. CDR3 nucleotides: TGCAGTGCCGATGCTAGCGCCCGCCAAGAGACCCAGTACTTC.

Concerning this clonotype itself: With the library built for alpha chains, this beta chain is off target and its frequency is not meaningful. The chain uses TRBV7-2 and TRBJ2-7; 12 positions match TRBD2. Germline CDR1 is SGHTA and CDR2 is FQGNSA. This CDR3 comprises 14 residues. The ends lost 5 bases at V and 7 bases at J; junction bases unmatched: 6. CDR3 protein: CASSPSGGAWEQYF. The CDR3, as DNA: TGTGCCAGCAGCCCTAGCGGGGGGGCATGGGAGCAGTACTTC.

Concerning this clonotype: With the library built for alpha chains, this beta chain is off target and its frequency is not meaningful. The chain couples TRBV18 to TRBJ2-5, with D possibly matching TRBD1 (6 bases). This CDR3 region has 14 residues. Germline CDR1 and CDR2: KGHSH and LQKENI. The germline V and J ends were trimmed by 3 bases and 2 bases, with 10 bases remaining between them. CDR3 in DNA: TGTGCCAGCTCACCCCGGACAGATCAAGAGACCCAGTACTTC. Protein sequence: CASSPRTDQETQYF.

This clonotype was seen a few times. With the library built for alpha chains, this beta chain is off target and its frequency is not meaningful. The V call is TRBV28, the J call TRBJ1-2; 9 nucleotides line up with TRBD1. Trimming removed 2 bases from V and 2 bases from J; junction bases left unmatched: 3. Germline lookup yields CDR1 MDHEN and CDR2 SYDVKM. CDR3 size: 15 residues. The DNA for the CDR3 is TGTGCCAGCAGTTTAGGTGGGACAGGGAACTATGGCTACACCTTC. This encodes CASSLGGTGNYGYTF.

A word on this clonotype: This beta chain turned up in a library designed for alpha chains; as an off-target read, its abundance says little. The rearrangement joins TRBV7-9 to TRBJ1-4, with D uncertain. In germline, CDR1 is SEHNR, CDR2 FQNEAQ (reference sequence). V was cut by 2 bases and J by 4 bases, with 11 bases left in between. The CDR3 length is 15 residues. The CDR3 reads CASSLFETVNEKLFF. In DNA form, the CDR3 reads TGTGCCAGCAGCTTATTTGAGACGGTTAATGAAAAACTGTTTTTT. Filled out from reference TRBV7-9 and TRBJ1-4, the complete variable domain reads DTGVSQNPRHKITKRGQNVTFRCDPISEHNRLYWYRQTLGQGPEFLTYFQNEAQLEKSRLLSDRFSAERPKGSFSTLEIQRTEQGDSAMYLCASSLFETVNEKLFFGSGTQLSVL.

This clonotype was counted a few times. Because the library targeted alpha chains, this beta chain is an off-target read whose size means little. The gene calls are TRBV19 and TRBJ2-7; a weak D match, TRBD1 (5 bases). This CDR3 is built from 13 residues. Germline-derived CDR1 and CDR2 are LNHDA and SQIVND (reference sequence). V was pared by 3 bases and J by 4 bases, with 10 bases between. CDR3 residues: CASSIRQTYEQYF. The CDR3 bases are TGTGCCAGTAGTATTAGACAGACTTACGAGCAGTACTTC.

By sample fraction, this clonotype is large. Being off target in a library aimed at alpha chains, this beta chain has a size of little meaning. The chain joins TRBV28 to TRBJ2-7; TRBD1 aligns across 8 bases. Germline V lookup: CDR1 MDHEN, CDR2 SYDVKM. V shed 6 bases and J 0 bases; nucleotides not matched to a gene: 4. CDR3 length equals 14 residues. In nucleotides, the CDR3 is TGTGCCAGCAGGCAGGGGGCCGGCTCCTACGAGCAGTACTTC. Encoded protein: CASRQGAGSYEQYF.

By frequency in the sample, this clonotype is large. A library made for alpha chains picked up this beta chain off target, so its size means little. The rearrangement joins TRBV19 to TRBJ1-5; unclear D gene. V was clipped by 6 bases and J by 12 bases, with 15 bases between them. Germline CDR1 reads LNHDA; CDR2 reads SQIVND (reference sequence). The CDR3 extends over 12 amino acids. Here the CDR3 DNA reads TGTGCCAGTAGCCGCGGGCACTTCATCCAGCATTTT. Translated: CASSRGHFIQHF.

The table lists this clonotype with a few counts. This beta chain represents an off-target read in a library built for alpha chains; its size is of limited meaning. The chain employs TRBV29-1 and TRBJ2-1, with D perhaps TRBD1 or TRBD2 (6 bases each). CDR1 and CDR2 from the germline V gene are SQVTM and ANQGSEA. The CDR3 has 12 residues. V lost 7 bases to trimming and J lost 5 bases, with 12 bases between them. The CDR3 protein is CSAGGGNNEQFF. The CDR3 coding sequence is TGCAGCGCCGGAGGGGGTAACAATGAGCAGTTCTTC.

Concerning this clonotype: Within a library made for alpha chains, this beta chain is off target, and its count is uninformative. V and J are TRBV3-1 and TRBJ2-1; perhaps TRBD2 as D (5 bases). CDR3 length: 15 residues. Germline CDR1 reads LGHDT; CDR2 reads YNNKEL (reference sequence). Trimming cost V 1 base and J 9 bases, with 16 bases left between them. CDR3 bases: TGTGCCAGCAGCCAAGGGACTGGGCCCATGGTTGAGCAGTTCTTC. Its protein product is CASSQGTGPMVEQFF.